Following are 25 T cell receptor beta chains from one sample sequenced in a study of T cells in Graves' hyperthyroidism and ophthalmopathy. TCR beta CDR3 regions were amplified from RNA. Carried out on the TCR CDR3, a first-round RT-PCR used the HTBI primer set. TCRdb ran MiXCR on the multiplex PCR reads and lists one entry per CDR3 protein. The data hold around 340,000 distinct CDR3 sequences, with over 11% observed a single time. Sequenced: blood. The receptor set was obtained from a woman aged 30 to 39 with Graves' hyperthyroidism.

This clonotype was recorded at least ten times. The chain uses TRBV29-1 and TRBJ2-1; no clear D gene. Germline V gives CDR1 SQVTM, CDR2 ANQGSEA. This CDR3 is 11 amino acids long. Deletions cut 3 bases from V and 10 bases from J, with 10 bases between. The CDR3 DNA sequence: TGCAGCGTTGAGGTTCGCGGAGAGCAGTTCTTC. Its translation is CSVEVRGEQFF.

This clonotype was detected only a few times. This rearrangement joins TRBV7-9 to TRBJ2-1; TRBD1 aligns across 9 bases. The CDR3 totals 15 residues. CDR1 and CDR2 from the germline V gene are SEHNR and FQNEAQ (reference sequence). Germline trimming cut 4 bases from V and 2 bases from J; bases unmatched to any gene: 3. The CDR3 nucleotides read TGTGCCAGCAGCTACTACAGGGGGCCCTACAATGAGCAGTTCTTC. This gives the protein CASSYYRGPYNEQFF.

V gene TRBV6-6 combines with J gene TRBJ2-1; TRBD2 aligns across 10 bases. The CDR3 spans 17 residues. Germline V gene lookup returns CDR1 MNHNY and CDR2 SVGAGI (reference sequence). V shed 0 bases and J 4 bases; nucleotides not matched to a gene: 6. The CDR3 region is CASSYSRRAGGYNEQFF. CDR3 in DNA: TGTGCCAGCAGTTACTCGCGGAGAGCGGGAGGGTACAATGAGCAGTTCTTC.

This chain uses TRBV30 with TRBJ1-6; D unclear. Trimming cost V 2 bases and J 8 bases, with 10 bases left between them. The length of the CDR3 is 13 residues. Germline CDR1 and CDR2: GTSNPN and SVGIG (reference sequence). The CDR3 DNA reads as TGTGCCTGGAGTTCTTCTAAGGATTCACCCCTCCACTTT. It yields the protein CAWSSSKDSPLHF.

The chain joins TRBV30 to TRBJ1-1; unclear D gene. From germline, CDR1 is GTSNPN and CDR2 SVGIG (reference sequence). The CDR3 spans 12 residues. V lost 2 bases, J lost 4 bases, and 8 bases lay in between. In nucleotides, the CDR3 is TGTGCCTGGAGTCCTGCGAGCACTGAAGCTTTCTTT. This codes for CAWSPASTEAFF.

The table lists this clonotype with a few counts. V usage is TRBV3-1 and J usage is TRBJ1-3, with D uncertain. V was cut by 0 bases and J by 4 bases, with 10 bases left in between. Germline V gene data show CDR1 as LGHDT and CDR2 as YNNKEL (reference sequence). The CDR3 sequence is 15 residues long. The CDR3 DNA follows: TGTGCCAGCAGCCAAGATCTGCAACGGGGAAACACCATATATTTT. It encodes CASSQDLQRGNTIYF.

This clonotype was observed at least ten times. The chain joins TRBV6-5 to TRBJ1-1, with D possibly matching TRBD1 (5 bases). Trimming cost V 0 bases and J 5 bases, with 10 bases left between them. This CDR3 has 14 residues. Germline V gives CDR1 MNHEY, CDR2 SVGAGI. This chain's CDR3 is CASSYSDTSTEAFF. Written as DNA, the CDR3 is TGTGCCAGCAGTTACTCGGACACCTCGACTGAAGCTTTCTTT.

Points on this clonotype: A much larger clonotype is one base distant, so this may be a read error. This sequence joins TRBV9 and TRBJ1-4; 7 bases are shared with TRBD1. Trimming at V came to 3 bases and at J to 8 bases, leaving 10 bases not matched to a gene. Germline loops: CDR1 SGDLS, CDR2 YYNGEE. There are 15 residues in the CDR3. The CDR3 sequence: CASSEQAGTEEKLFF. The CDR3 DNA reads TGTGCCAGCAGCGAACAAGCCGGGACAGAGGAAAAACTGTTTTTT. The full variable domain, rest sourced from reference TRBV9 and TRBJ1-4, is DSGVTQTPKHLITATGQRVTLRCSPRSGDLSVYWYQQSLDQGLQFLIQYYNGEERAKGNILERFSAQQFPDLHSELNLSSLELGDSALYFCASSEQAGTEEKLFFGSGTQLSVL.

There are many counts of this clonotype. V is TRBV29-1 and J is TRBJ2-7, with 9 nucleotides matching TRBD1. Germline V CDR1 and CDR2: SQVTM, ANQGSEA. There are 14 residues in the CDR3. The V and J ends lost 4 bases and 6 bases, in that order; junction bases with no gene match: 10. The CDR3 region is CSVGYGTGLSEQYF. As DNA, the CDR3 is TGCAGCGTTGGCTACGGGACAGGGCTCTCCGAGCAGTACTTC.

This clonotype was seen many times. This chain's CDR3 is CSVAPRLAEPYEQYF. CDR3 DNA sequence: TGCAGCGTTGCCCCTCGGCTGGCGGAGCCCTACGAGCAGTACTTC. V is TRBV29-1 and J is TRBJ2-7; D unresolved. The V end was cut by 4 bases, the J end by 2 bases, with 18 bases between. The CDR3 is made up of 15 amino acids. The germline V gene encodes CDR1 SQVTM and CDR2 ANQGSEA.

This clonotype was seen only a few times. The chain employs TRBV10-1 and TRBJ2-1; 7 bases fit TRBD2. The CDR3 has 15 amino acids. Germline CDR1 reads WNHNN; CDR2 reads SYGVQD (reference sequence). Trimming removed 11 bases from V and 8 bases from J; junction bases left unmatched: 18. DNA of the CDR3: TGCGCCGGCGTACGAATAGCGGGTACGGTTTATGAGCAGTTCTTC. Amino acids: CAGVRIAGTVYEQFF.

In its sample, this clonotype was seen a few times. A much larger clone is a single base away; this may be a read error. The J gene is TRBJ1-1, the V gene TRBV27; D call uncertain. The CDR3 is made up of 15 amino acids. Germline V gives CDR1 MNHEY, CDR2 SMNVEV (reference sequence). V was trimmed by 8 bases and J by 1 base, leaving 17 bases between them. Written as DNA, the CDR3 is TGTGCCAGCGGTTCCCTTTCCCCGGAGAACACTGAAGCTTTCTTT. Translation gives CASGSLSPENTEAFF.

This clonotype occurred a few times. V is TRBV28 and J is TRBJ1-6; no definite D call. The CDR3 covers 14 residues. With 3 bases removed from V and 10 bases from J, the gap between germline ends came to 13 bases. Per the germline V gene, CDR1 is MDHEN and CDR2 is SYDVKM. The CDR3 coding sequence is TGTGCCAGCAGTTTCCTCGCCCCGGGGTCACCCCTCCACTTT. This sequence encodes CASSFLAPGSPLHF.

This chain joins TRBV29-1 and TRBJ2-1; D remains unclear. From germline, CDR1 is SQVTM and CDR2 ANQGSEA. The CDR3 length is 12 residues. Trimming took off 5 bases at V and 3 bases at J, with 8 bases between the two ends. The CDR3, as DNA: TGCAGCGTTCTGGTAAGCTACAATGAGCAGTTCTTC. This codes for CSVLVSYNEQFF.

The V and J genes are TRBV7-9 and TRBJ2-2; D is ambiguous. The ends were cut back, 2 bases at V and 11 bases at J, with 12 bases in the middle. Germline loops: CDR1 SEHNR, CDR2 FQNEAQ (reference sequence). The CDR3 runs to 13 residues. Here the CDR3 DNA reads TGTGCCAGCAGCTTATTAGTTTCCCGCGAGCTGTTTTTT. Translated, it gives CASSLLVSRELFF.

The rearrangement uses TRBV30 and TRBJ2-1; D not resolved. The CDR3 loop spans 13 amino acids. V was cut by 0 bases and J by 4 bases, with 7 bases left in between. Looked up from germline, CDR1 is GTSNPN and CDR2 is SVGIG (reference sequence). The CDR3 loop is CAWSVGLYNEQFF. CDR3 in DNA: TGTGCCTGGAGTGTAGGCCTATACAATGAGCAGTTCTTC.

This clonotype was counted at least ten times. V is TRBV6-1 and J is TRBJ2-7; D ambiguous. The V end lost 10 bases, the J end lost 2 bases, and 15 bases lay between the germline ends. The CDR3 loop spans 13 amino acids. CDR1 is MNHNS, CDR2 SASEGT, per germline. CDR3 amino acids: CATRSIGTYEQYF. In DNA, the CDR3 is TGTGCCACCCGATCGATCGGTACCTACGAGCAGTACTTC.

The chain links TRBV6-2 or TRBV6-3 to TRBJ1-6; D is unresolved. This CDR3 has 14 residues. Per the germline V gene, CDR1 is MNHEY and CDR2 is SVGEGT. V was clipped by 6 bases and J by 6 bases, with 12 bases between them. The CDR3: CASSERTANSPLHF. The CDR3, as DNA: TGTGCCAGCAGCGAGCGGACCGCTAATTCACCCCTCCACTTT.

The CDR3 DNA sequence: TGTGCCACCAGCAGAGATGTGGCCTCGCCCACCTTC. This codes for CATSRDVASPTF. The rearrangement joins TRBV15 to TRBJ1-2; D is undetermined. The V end was cut by 0 bases, the J end by 13 bases, with 12 bases between. CDR1 and CDR2 (germline): LNHNV, YYDKDF (reference sequence). The CDR3 runs 12 residues.

At least ten counts were recorded for this clonotype. The chain combines TRBV20-1 with TRBJ2-5, with TRBD2 identical over 9 bases. Unmatched junction bases numbered 15, after V lost 5 bases and J lost 5 bases. CDR3 length: 16 amino acids. CDR1 is DFQATT and CDR2 is SNEGSKA in the germline V gene (reference sequence). The CDR3 protein is CSAYSSAGGLRETQYF. The DNA for the CDR3 is TGCAGTGCTTATTCCAGCGCGGGAGGGCTTCGGGAGACCCAGTACTTC.

V gene TRBV12-3 or TRBV12-4 combines with J gene TRBJ2-7; maybe TRBD1 (5 bases). The CDR3 runs 15 residues. V gave up 3 bases and J gave up 0 bases, with 12 bases separating them. CDR3 residues: CASSFFRGGSYEQYF. The CDR3 DNA reads as TGTGCCAGCAGTTTTTTTAGGGGCGGCTCCTACGAGCAGTACTTC.

The chain carries TRBV7-9 and TRBJ2-7; TRBD2 is a possible D gene (5 bases). CDR3 length: 15 amino acids. V shed 2 bases and J shed 1 base, with 12 bases lying between them. From germline, CDR1 is SEHNR and CDR2 FQNEAQ (reference sequence). DNA of the CDR3: TGTGCCAGCAGCTTACTGAGGGAGCAGTCCTACGAGCAGTACTTC. This encodes CASSLLREQSYEQYF.

This clonotype was seen at least ten times. The chain couples TRBV7-2 to TRBJ2-7; possibly TRBD1 or TRBD2 for D (5 bases each). V was shortened by 5 bases and J by 6 bases, with 23 bases between the two germline ends. The CDR3 is 16 amino acids. Germline V gives CDR1 SGHTA, CDR2 FQGNSA. The CDR3 sequence is CASSSEPGRLDREQYF. CDR3 nucleotide sequence: TGTGCCAGCAGCAGCGAACCGGGACGGTTAGATCGCGAGCAGTACTTC.

The sample holds a few counts of this clonotype. The chain recombines TRBV12-3 or TRBV12-4 with TRBJ1-6; 7 nucleotides match TRBD1. The CDR3 length is 14 residues. V trimming: 6 bases; J trimming: 5 bases; junction bases outside the gene matches: 4. The CDR3 DNA is TGTGCCAGCAGACTTGGGACAGATAATTCACCCCTCCACTTT. It specifies CASRLGTDNSPLHF.

This clonotype was observed many times. V and J are TRBV27 and TRBJ1-1, with D possibly TRBD1 on 6 matching bases. V gave up 6 bases and J gave up 7 bases, with 12 bases separating them. The length of the CDR3 is 12 residues. Germline loops: CDR1 MNHEY, CDR2 SMNVEV (reference sequence). CDR3 region: CASRRGQLEAFF. CDR3 in DNA: TGTGCCAGCAGACGAGGACAGCTTGAAGCTTTCTTT.